The 12 T cell receptor gamma chains in this list originate from one sample, sequenced in a study of Vδ1+ human thymocytes. Points from the study as a whole: Thymic TRG and TRD repertoires appeared highly polyclonal.

No antigen has been assigned to these receptors. Extracted RNA was reverse transcribed into cDNA. The CDR3 regions were amplified by multiplex PCR from V-gene primers to a constant-region primer. With CATT, TCRdb re-called clones from the multiplex PCR reads. The table lists tens of thousands of gamma-chain clones, roughly 13% of them singletons. Sequencing was carried out using Vdelta1+ gamma-delta thymocytes from the thymus. Subset specified: FACS-sorted CD3+ TCRalphabeta- TCRVdelta1+ TCRVdelta2- thymocytes. These receptors all stem from a child under two years old who had congenital heart surgery.

This clone was recorded a few times. V and J are TRGV8 and TRGJ1 or TRGJ2. The J segment lost 0 bases and the V segment lost 3 bases, leaving 5 bases of the junction unmatched. The germline V gene encodes CDR1 VENAVY and CDR2 YDSYNSRV. CDR3 length: 14 residues. In DNA form, the CDR3 reads TGTGCCACCTGGGATCCCAAGAATTATTATAAGAAACTCTTT. This encodes CATWDPKNYYKKLF.

This clone was seen a handful of times. This sequence joins TRGV8 and TRGJP1. The CDR3 covers 14 residues. The germline V gene encodes CDR1 VENAVY and CDR2 YDSYNSRV. Trimming cost V 5 bases and J 0 bases; bases outside gene matches: 3. The CDR3 region is CATWGDTTGWFKIF. In DNA form, the CDR3 reads TGTGCCACCTGGGGAGATACCACTGGTTGGTTCAAGATATTT.

The V call is TRGV3, the J call TRGJ1 or TRGJ2. V lost 5 bases, J lost 3 bases, and 7 bases stayed unmatched. Germline V gene sequence: CDR1 VTNTFY, CDR2 YDVSTARD (reference sequence). The CDR3 has 13 residues. The CDR3 spells CATWGAFYYKKLF. The CDR3 nucleotides are TGTGCCACCTGGGGAGCCTTTTATTATAAGAAACTCTTT.

This clone has just a few counts. This rearrangement joins TRGV4 to TRGJ1 or TRGJ2. With V trimmed by 6 bases and J by 2 bases, 13 bases remained unmatched. The germline V gene has CDR1 EGSTGY and CDR2 YDSYTSSV. The CDR3 spans 15 residues. The CDR3 here is CATWTRVLDYYKKLF. CDR3 coding DNA: TGTGCCACCTGGACCCGCGTGCTCGATTATTATAAGAAACTCTTT.

The sample holds a few counts of this clone. The chain combines TRGV3 with TRGJP2. Trimming at V came to 0 bases and at J to 7 bases, leaving 8 bases not matched to a gene. CDR3 length equals 15 residues. Germline V gene sequence: CDR1 VTNTFY, CDR2 YDVSTARD (reference sequence). The CDR3 coding sequence is TGTGCCACCTGGGACAGGCCCCCCCTTGATTGGATCAAGACGTTT. Translating it yields CATWDRPPLDWIKTF.

This clone was seen only a few times. Other DNA sequences of this sample code for an identical CDR3. This chain joins TRGV4 and TRGJ1 or TRGJ2. This CDR3 is 12 amino acids long. The ends lost 3 bases at V and 7 bases at J; junction bases unmatched: 6. Per the germline V gene, CDR1 is EGSTGY and CDR2 is YDSYTSSV. The CDR3: CATWDSRYKKLF. The CDR3, as DNA: TGTGCCACCTGGGATAGTAGATATAAGAAACTCTTT.

V is TRGV4 and J is TRGJP1. The ends lost 4 bases at V and 0 bases at J; junction bases unmatched: 5. The CDR3 extends over 15 amino acids. Germline values: CDR1 EGSTGY, CDR2 YDSYTSSV. Here the CDR3 reads CATWEPNTTGWFKIF. Here the CDR3 DNA reads TGTGCCACCTGGGAACCCAATACCACTGGTTGGTTCAAGATATTT.

A few counts support this clone. The rearrangement links TRGV5 to TRGJ1 or TRGJ2. This CDR3 has 16 amino acids. Looked up from germline, CDR1 is VINAFY and CDR2 is YDVSNSKD. The V segment lost 5 bases and the J segment 1 base; nucleotides outside the gene matches: 14. The CDR3 nucleotides read TGTGCCACCTGGGTCCCCAAACGTAGAAATTATTATAAGAAACTCTTT. Its translation is CATWVPKRRNYYKKLF.

V usage is TRGV2 and J usage is TRGJ1 or TRGJ2. V shed 6 bases, J shed 9 bases, and the junction held 11 bases outside the gene matches. CDR1 and CDR2 from the germline V gene are EGSNGY and YDSYNSKV. This CDR3 is 12 amino acids long. CDR3 DNA: TGTGCCACCTGGAATGGGCAGCTTAAGAAACTCTTT. This sequence encodes CATWNGQLKKLF.

This clone was recorded a few times. This chain uses TRGV4 with TRGJ1 or TRGJ2. This CDR3 region has 14 residues. J lost 3 bases, V lost 4 bases, and 9 bases had no gene match. Germline CDR1 is EGSTGY and CDR2 is YDSYTSSV. This CDR3 is CATWDPGPYYKKLF. CDR3 bases: TGTGCCACCTGGGACCCAGGTCCTTATTATAAGAAACTCTTT.

The chain recombines TRGV4 with TRGJ1 or TRGJ2. CDR1 is EGSTGY and CDR2 is YDSYTSSV in the germline V gene. After removal of 6 bases from V and 0 bases from J, the junction contained 14 bases not matched to a gene. The CDR3 consists of 16 residues. CDR3 region: CATWNRRPENYYKKLF. In DNA, the CDR3 is TGTGCCACCTGGAATAGAAGACCAGAGAATTATTATAAGAAACTCTTT.

As for this clone: At one end, the junction sequence differs from germline, possibly due to a read error. The rearrangement links TRGV9 to TRGJ1 or TRGJ2. The CDR3 consists of 12 residues. Looked up from germline, CDR1 is GITISATS and CDR2 is ISYDGTV (reference sequence). Here the CDR3 reads CALREVVYKKLF. CDR3 nucleotide sequence: TGTGCCTTGCGGGAGGTAGTTTATAAGAAACTCTTT.